The entry below describes one T cell receptor beta chain. The target antigen is unknown. Sequenced by immunoSEQ multiplex PCR; TCRdb stores in-frame clones only, minus some. The repertoire holds over 60,000 clones, with about 91% as singletons. The CDR3 consists of 16 residues. V lost 0 bases, J lost 0 bases, and 10 bases lay in between. Germline assignment: CDR1 SGHRS and CDR2 YFSETQ. The data belong to a study of OX40 agonist ivuxolimab in advanced cancers. Background on the study: Administration of intravenous ivuxolimab to patients occurred every 2 weeks at 0.01 to 10 mg/kg. Those enrolled were 82.7% male, with a mean age of 60 years and ages from about 20 to 85. Three dose-escalation patients had partial responses: one with hepatocellular carcinoma and two with cutaneous melanoma.

Study-wide results and caveats: At 0.1 to 3.0 mg/kg, clonal expansion of CD4+ and CD8+ blood T cells had occurred by week 6.

This receptor was taken from an adult with an advanced solid tumor such as melanoma, head and neck, liver or kidney cancer. V gene TRBV5-1 combines with J gene TRBJ1-3; unclear D gene. The starting material was CD4+ or CD8+ T cells sorted from blood, obtained in a trial of the OX40 agonist ivuxolimab. The CDR3 DNA sequence: TGCGCCAGCAGCTTGGGGACGGTGAGCTCTGGAAACACCATATATTTT. Encoded protein: CASSLGTVSSGNTIYF.